The 29 T cell receptor beta chains in this list originate from one sample, sequenced in a study of blood T cell repertoires in COVID-19. Only in-frame clones appear in the TCRdb table, and some are missing; sequencing was by immunoSEQ multiplex PCR. The repertoire holds about 260,000 clones, with 83% as singletons. Sequenced material: peripheral blood. These receptors were obtained from a woman between 45 and 65 years old who had recovered from COVID-19.

V and J are TRBV24-1 and TRBJ2-1; perhaps TRBD2 as D (6 bases). This CDR3 has 17 residues. CDR1 and CDR2 (germline): KGHDR, SFDVKD. Between the trimmed V and J ends, which lost 4 bases and 1 base, there was a span of 16 bases. The CDR3 DNA reads TGTGCCACCAGTGACCTAGGGACTCCCCTTTCCTACAATGAGCAGTTCTTC. Protein: CATSDLGTPLSYNEQFF.

This chain links TRBV5-1 with TRBJ1-1; D is unclear. CDR1 and CDR2 (germline): SGHRS, YFSETQ. The V end lost 1 base, the J end lost 6 bases, and 13 bases lay between the germline ends. The CDR3 contains 14 residues. CDR3 bases: TGCGCCAGCAGCTTGTCTGGCTTTCTCTCTGAAGCTTTCTTT. Residues: CASSLSGFLSEAFF.

Here the CDR3 DNA reads TGTGCCAGCAGCTTAAGTTCGGTAGCGGGCTACAATGAGCAGTTCTTC. Translation: CASSLSSVAGYNEQFF. This chain links TRBV11-2 with TRBJ2-1; 7 positions agree with TRBD2. The CDR3 totals 16 residues. Trimming took 2 bases from V and 3 from J; bases not matched to a gene: 7. Looked up from germline, CDR1 is SGHAT and CDR2 is FQNNGV.

The chain carries TRBV5-5 and TRBJ2-1; TRBD2 matches at 11 bases. The CDR3 spans 16 residues. The J segment lost 9 bases and the V segment lost 4 bases, leaving 12 bases of the junction unmatched. Germline V gene sequence: CDR1 SGHKS, CDR2 YYEKEE (reference sequence). CDR3: CASSRKGLAAPGEQFF. For the CDR3, the DNA is TGTGCCAGCAGCCGGAAGGGACTAGCGGCCCCGGGTGAGCAGTTCTTC.

This chain uses TRBV3-1 (or the pseudogene TRBV3-2) with TRBJ1-2, with TRBD1 as a possible D gene (5 bases). CDR3 length equals 14 residues. CDR1 is LGHDT, CDR2 YNNKEL, per germline (reference sequence). With 6 bases removed from V and 8 bases from J, the gap between germline ends came to 19 bases. CDR3 region: CASSPGLSPGGYTF. The DNA of the CDR3 is TGTGCCAGCAGTCCGGGACTCAGCCCGGGGGGCTACACCTTC.

The chain couples TRBV7-3 to TRBJ2-1; 11 nucleotides line up with TRBD2. This CDR3 has 16 amino acids. Germline CDR1 is SGHTA and CDR2 is FQGTGA. J was trimmed by 6 bases and V by 2 bases; bases with no gene match: 6. The CDR3, as DNA: TGTGCCAGCAGCTTATCCCTAGCGGGAGGCCTCAATGAGCAGTTCTTC. This gives the protein CASSLSLAGGLNEQFF.

This clone came up once. In DNA, the CDR3 is TGTGCCAGCAGCGGGAAGGTCAACACTGAAGCTTTCTTT. Amino acid sequence: CASSGKVNTEAFF. V is TRBV6-5 and J is TRBJ1-1; no reliable D call. This CDR3 spans 13 amino acids. Germline V gene data show CDR1 as MNHEY and CDR2 as SVGAGI. Trimming removed 6 bases at V and 2 bases at J, with 10 bases between.

The chain employs TRBV23-1 and TRBJ1-5, with TRBD1 as a possible D gene (5 bases). TRBV23-1 is an open reading frame whose function is uncertain. V gave up 4 bases and J gave up 6 bases, with 19 bases separating them. The CDR3 covers 16 residues. The DNA of the CDR3 is TGCGCCAGCAGTCGTCCTTCCCAGGGCGGGGGTCAGCCCCAGCATTTT. Its protein product is CASSRPSQGGGQPQHF.

The chain employs TRBV6-6 and TRBJ1-4, with D tentatively TRBD1 (5 bases). Germline CDR1 MNHNY, CDR2 SVGAGI (reference sequence). Trimming cost V 6 bases and J 6 bases, with 14 bases left between them. The CDR3 loop spans 14 amino acids. This chain's CDR3 is CASSPGITHEKLFF. CDR3 nucleotide sequence: TGTGCCAGCAGCCCAGGGATTACCCATGAAAAACTGTTTTTT.

The chain has TRBV28 and TRBJ1-5; D not certain. CDR1 and CDR2 from the germline V gene are MDHEN and SYDVKM. The CDR3 is 14 amino acids. With 7 bases removed from V and 0 bases from J, the gap between germline ends came to 10 bases. CDR3 coding DNA: TGTGCCAGCACTGTGGGGAGTAGCAATCAGCCCCAGCATTTT. It yields the protein CASTVGSSNQPQHF.

The V and J genes are TRBV15 and TRBJ2-7, with TRBD1 matching over 8 bases. V was clipped by 1 base and J by 5 bases; unmatched bases: 7. This CDR3 spans 15 amino acids. The germline V gene has CDR1 LNHNV and CDR2 YYDKDF (reference sequence). CDR3: CATSRGPDRANEQYF. The CDR3 DNA is TGTGCCACCAGCAGAGGCCCGGACAGGGCAAACGAGCAGTACTTC.

This clone was detected only once. The chain has TRBV5-1 and TRBJ1-1, with 10 nucleotides matching TRBD1. Germline loops: CDR1 SGHRS, CDR2 YFSETQ. The CDR3 sequence is 18 residues long. The ends lost 4 bases at V and 3 bases at J; junction bases unmatched: 15. As DNA, the CDR3 is TGCGCCAGCAGCCCGCTACAAGGGACAGGGGTGAGGGACACTGAAGCTTTCTTT. It specifies CASSPLQGTGVRDTEAFF.

The chain couples TRBV6-2 or TRBV6-3 to TRBJ2-7; a weak D match, TRBD1 (5 bases). Germline V gives CDR1 MNHEY, CDR2 SVGEGT. The CDR3 contains 14 residues. V was trimmed by 5 bases and J by 3 bases, leaving 14 bases between them. The chain's CDR3 is CASSPPRALYEQYF. CDR3 in DNA: TGTGCCAGCAGTCCCCCCAGGGCCCTCTACGAGCAGTACTTC.

The chain is built from TRBV18 and TRBJ2-5; D is perhaps TRBD1 (5 bases). Looked up from germline, CDR1 is KGHSH and CDR2 is LQKENI. The length of the CDR3 is 14 residues. Deletions cut 4 bases from V and 7 bases from J, with 16 bases between. CDR3: CASSQRTLPRTQYF. The CDR3 DNA sequence: TGTGCCAGCTCACAAAGGACACTCCCCAGGACCCAGTACTTC.

The CDR3 DNA reads TGTGCCAGCAGCCAAGATGCGGGTGTCAACAATGAGCAGTTCTTC. It encodes CASSQDAGVNNEQFF. This sequence joins TRBV14 and TRBJ2-1; weak D call: TRBD2 (5 bases). There are 15 residues in the CDR3. From germline, CDR1 is SGHDN and CDR2 FVKESK. With 0 bases removed from V and 5 bases from J, the gap between germline ends came to 11 bases.

CDR3 nucleotide sequence: TGTGCCAGCAGATCATCGTGGGCCTTTGACTACGAGCAGTACTTC. Translating it yields CASRSSWAFDYEQYF. The gene calls are TRBV27 and TRBJ2-7; the D is unclear. Trimming took 6 bases from V and 3 from J, leaving 18 bases between them. The CDR3 spans 15 residues. CDR1 is MNHEY and CDR2 is SMNVEV in the germline V gene (reference sequence).

This clone is a singleton in its sample. The genes are TRBV7-9 and TRBJ2-3; 8 bases match TRBD1. After removal of 1 base from V and 3 bases from J, the junction contained 3 bases not matched to a gene. Germline loops: CDR1 SEHNR, CDR2 FQNEAQ (reference sequence). This CDR3 has 15 residues. The CDR3, as DNA: TGTGCCAGCAGCTTAGGGACAGGGTTGACAGATACGCAGTATTTT. It codes for CASSLGTGLTDTQYF.

The DNA for the CDR3 is TGTGCCAGTAGTATCCATAGCACCTACAATGAGCAGTTCTTC. Its translation: CASSIHSTYNEQFF. V and J are TRBV19 and TRBJ2-1; D remains ambiguous. Looked up from germline, CDR1 is LNHDA and CDR2 is SQIVND (reference sequence). Trimming pared 3 bases from V and 2 bases from J, leaving 8 bases between. The CDR3 is made up of 14 amino acids.

This rearrangement joins TRBV19 to TRBJ2-1, with 8 bases that match TRBD1. Germline values: CDR1 LNHDA, CDR2 SQIVND (reference sequence). This CDR3 is 14 amino acids long. The junction had 5 bases not matched to a gene; V was cut back by 7 bases and J by 3 bases. In DNA, the CDR3 is TGTGCCAGTAATCGAGGACAGGGCTACAATGAGCAGTTCTTC. This encodes CASNRGQGYNEQFF.

The chain couples TRBV3-1 (or the pseudogene TRBV3-2) to TRBJ2-7, with 7 bases that match TRBD1. Germline lookup yields CDR1 LGHDT and CDR2 YNNKEL (reference sequence). Trimming took 4 bases from V and 1 from J; bases not matched to a gene: 10. The CDR3 runs 16 residues. For the CDR3, the DNA is TGTGCCAGCAGCCCTCACAGGGGTCGAAGGTCCTACGAGCAGTACTTC. Translation: CASSPHRGRRSYEQYF.

V and J are TRBV27 and TRBJ2-3; 7 nucleotides align to TRBD1. This CDR3 spans 17 amino acids. Germline-derived CDR1 and CDR2 are MNHEY and SMNVEV (reference sequence). V was clipped by 0 bases and J by 0 bases; unmatched bases: 6. CDR3: CASSLSGTAYSTDTQYF. The CDR3 coding sequence is TGTGCCAGCAGTTTATCTGGGACAGCATATAGCACAGATACGCAGTATTTT.

There are a few counts of this clone. This chain's CDR3 is CASSSGDRGHEQYF. The CDR3 DNA reads TGTGCCAGCAGTTCTGGGGACAGGGGGCACGAGCAGTACTTC. The chain links TRBV6-2 or TRBV6-3 to TRBJ2-7, with 12 bases aligning to TRBD1. CDR1 is MNHEY and CDR2 is SVGEGT in the germline V gene. The CDR3 consists of 14 residues. After removal of 4 bases from V and 5 bases from J, the junction contained 3 bases not matched to a gene.

This chain links TRBV27 with TRBJ1-2; no definite D call. The CDR3 is 15 residues long. Between the trimmed V and J ends, which lost 3 bases and 4 bases, there was a span of 15 bases. The germline V gene has CDR1 MNHEY and CDR2 SMNVEV (reference sequence). CDR3 coding DNA: TGTGCCAGCAGTTTTGCCCCACAGATGGGCTATGGCTACACCTTC. This codes for CASSFAPQMGYGYTF.

V usage is TRBV7-2 and J usage is TRBJ2-5; tentative D call: TRBD1 (7 bases). Germline assignment: CDR1 SGHTA and CDR2 FQGNSA. Trimming left V 2 bases short and J 2 bases short, with 9 bases between. The CDR3 runs 14 residues. CDR3 in amino acids: CASSLQGGQETQYF. CDR3 nucleotides: TGTGCCAGCAGCTTACAGGGGGGACAAGAGACCCAGTACTTC.

The table lists this clone with a count of one. V gene TRBV27 combines with J gene TRBJ2-1; a weak D match, TRBD2 (5 bases). CDR3 size: 14 residues. Deletions cut 2 bases from V and 6 bases from J, with 11 bases between. Looked up from germline, CDR1 is MNHEY and CDR2 is SMNVEV (reference sequence). The CDR3 reads CASSLRLNSNEQFF. The CDR3 DNA reads TGTGCCAGCAGTTTAAGACTAAACAGCAATGAGCAGTTCTTC.

The chain links TRBV18 to TRBJ1-1; D might be TRBD1 (5 bases). The germline gives CDR1 KGHSH, CDR2 LQKENI. The CDR3 has 15 residues. Trimming shortened V by 1 base and J by 3 bases, and 12 bases separated the two germline ends. The CDR3: CASSPQEGWDTEAFF. In DNA form, the CDR3 reads TGTGCCAGCTCACCACAGGAGGGGTGGGACACTGAAGCTTTCTTT.

This rearrangement joins TRBV7-3 to TRBJ2-6; no clear D. Germline-derived CDR1 and CDR2 are SGHTA and FQGTGA. V lost 3 bases, J lost 4 bases, and 10 bases lay in between. This CDR3 has 15 amino acids. CDR3 DNA: TGTGCCAGCAGCTTTGGCTCGTTAGGGGCCAACGTCCTGACTTTC. Translated: CASSFGSLGANVLTF.

V is TRBV4-1 and J is TRBJ2-1, with D perhaps matching TRBD2 (5 bases). Germline V gene data show CDR1 as MGHRA and CDR2 as YSYEKL. Trimming shortened V by 3 bases and J by 0 bases, and 12 bases separated the two germline ends. This CDR3 is 16 amino acids long. CDR3 coding DNA: TGCGCCAGCAGCCACGAGAGCGGCGGCTCCTACAATGAGCAGTTCTTC. Protein sequence: CASSHESGGSYNEQFF.

This clone showed up just once. This chain uses TRBV4-3 with TRBJ2-1; 7 bases are shared with TRBD2. The germline gives CDR1 LGHNA, CDR2 YSLEER. The CDR3 consists of 13 residues. The J segment lost 10 bases and the V segment lost 0 bases, leaving 3 bases of the junction unmatched. The CDR3 protein is CASSQDWGGEQFF. DNA for the CDR3: TGCGCCAGCAGCCAAGATTGGGGAGGGGAGCAGTTCTTC.